The 5 T cell receptor beta chains below come from one sample, sequenced in a study of T cell repertoires in cytomegalovirus infection. No cognate antigen is known for these TCRs. TCRdb fed the reads into MiXCR, producing one record per CDR3 protein. In the table there are 300,000 to 400,000 distinct CDR3 sequences, 25% to 30% of which are singletons. The specimen comprised cultured PBMCs, sampled from culture after CMV antigen stimulation. The receptors were gathered from a human donor in good health (CMV status not recorded). Some clones in this sample may be carry-over from other donors' samples.

This clonotype was seen a few times. The chain carries TRBV24-1 and TRBJ1-2, with 9 bases identical to TRBD1. Trimming at V came to 4 bases and at J to 8 bases, leaving 4 bases not matched to a gene. This CDR3 has 13 residues. Germline V gene lookup returns CDR1 KGHDR and CDR2 SFDVKD. The CDR3 sequence is CATSEGTGRGYTF. DNA of the CDR3: TGTGCCACCAGTGAAGGGACAGGGCGAGGCTACACCTTC.

The chain has TRBV2 and TRBJ2-7; possibly TRBD1 for D (5 bases). V gave up 7 bases and J gave up 3 bases, with 13 bases separating them. The CDR3 runs 13 residues. Per the germline V gene, CDR1 is SNHLY and CDR2 is FYNNEI. For the CDR3, the DNA is TGTGCCAGCAATAAGGGGCGTATCTACGAGCAGTACTTC. It yields the protein CASNKGRIYEQYF.

This clonotype was observed a handful of times. The rearrangement joins TRBV5-4 to TRBJ2-1; the D gene is possibly TRBD2 (5 bases). CDR3 size: 15 residues. Per the germline V gene, CDR1 is SGHNT and CDR2 is YYREEE (reference sequence). Trimming removed 0 bases at V and 2 bases at J, with 9 bases between. The CDR3 sequence is CASSLDLATYNEQFF. CDR3 DNA: TGTGCCAGCAGCTTGGATCTAGCCACCTACAATGAGCAGTTCTTC.

The CDR3 nucleotides read TGTGCCAGCAGACGACAGGGGAGGAGGACCGGGGAGCTGTTTTTT. The encoded protein is CASRRQGRRTGELFF. This chain uses TRBV28 with TRBJ2-2; 8 bases map to TRBD1. V lost 6 bases, J lost 5 bases, and 8 bases stayed unmatched. CDR1 and CDR2 (germline): MDHEN, SYDVKM. This CDR3 comprises 15 residues.

Only a few counts were recorded for this clonotype. V and J are TRBV20-1 and TRBJ1-1; 7 bases map to TRBD1. Germline CDR1 and CDR2: DFQATT and SNEGSKA (reference sequence). J was trimmed by 3 bases and V by 3 bases; bases with no gene match: 10. The CDR3 spans 15 residues. The chain's CDR3 is CSASSGGQVYTEAFF. The DNA for the CDR3 is TGCAGTGCTAGTTCTGGTGGACAGGTATACACTGAAGCTTTCTTT.